Sequencing of this T cell receptor beta chain was carried out in a study of blood T cell repertoires in COVID-19. The overall study: T cells, B-cell-depleted T cells, or PBMCs provided the cDNA or gDNA that served as material.

Germline CDR1 is SQVTM and CDR2 is ANQGSEA. The CDR3 loop spans 14 amino acids. With V trimmed by 4 bases and J by 0 bases, 3 bases remained unmatched. Under the authors' procedure: Amplified reference gene primers provided the basis for estimating nucleated cell counts. Profiled with immunoSEQ multiplex PCR; TCRdb holds only in-frame clones, not every one. The D gene and trimming were derived from the DNA, and the V and J assignments and clone size from that table. The sample consists of fewer than 350,000 clones, 85% to 90% of them appearing once. Participants were aged 18 to 89 years from roughly 25 US areas. Researchers sorted participants into cohorts using their self-reported clinical history.

V and J are TRBV29-1 and TRBJ1-3; TRBD1 agrees at 7 bases. The clonotype was recovered from a woman aged 18-29 years with acute COVID-19. The source material was PBMCs or T cells enriched from blood (not recorded which). CDR3 protein: CSVGGDSSGNTIYF. The CDR3 nucleotides are TGCAGCGTTGGGGGGGACAGCTCTGGAAACACCATATATTTT.